A single sample gave rise to the 13 T cell receptor beta chains below, sequenced in a study of blood T cell repertoires in COVID-19. Here immunoSEQ multiplex PCR was the method, and the copy in TCRdb shows in-frame clones only, minus some. Of under 300,000 clones listed, around four fifths are singletons. Input material: peripheral blood. These receptors were collected from a woman aged 55-69 years with active or convalescent COVID-19.

J is TRBJ2-7 and V is TRBV5-1; 14 nucleotides match TRBD2. CDR3 size: 17 residues. Looked up from germline, CDR1 is SGHRS and CDR2 is YFSETQ. Trimming took 3 bases from V and 5 from J; bases not matched to a gene: 10. CDR3 DNA: TGCGCCAGCAGCTACTTACCGGGACTAGCGGGGGACCACGAGCAGTACTTC. Its translation is CASSYLPGLAGDHEQYF.

The V and J genes are TRBV4-1 and TRBJ2-7, with 7 bases aligning to TRBD2. Germline V lookup: CDR1 MGHRA, CDR2 YSYEKL. This CDR3 has 14 amino acids. J gave up 0 bases and V 3 bases, and 2 bases lay outside the gene matches. This CDR3 reads CASSQERGSYEQYF. CDR3 sequence (DNA): TGCGCCAGCAGCCAGGAGCGGGGCTCCTACGAGCAGTACTTC.

The rearrangement uses TRBV4-1 and TRBJ1-2; D remains unclear. Deletions cut 8 bases from V and 6 bases from J, with 28 bases between. The length of the CDR3 is 17 residues. Germline lookup yields CDR1 MGHRA and CDR2 YSYEKL. The CDR3: CASRAPLVAVPGDGYTF. The CDR3 DNA is TGCGCCAGCCGCGCACCTTTAGTGGCTGTCCCCGGGGATGGCTACACCTTC.

The chain is built from TRBV30 and TRBJ2-7; the D gene is possibly TRBD1 (5 bases). V lost 3 bases and J 2 bases, leaving 11 bases between the germline ends. Germline-derived CDR1 and CDR2 are GTSNPN and SVGIG (reference sequence). The CDR3 has 13 residues. Written as DNA, the CDR3 is TGTGCCTGGAGAGCAGGGAATCCCTACGAGCAGTACTTC. Its translation: CAWRAGNPYEQYF.

The rearrangement links TRBV3-1 (or the pseudogene TRBV3-2) to TRBJ2-3; TRBD2 aligns across 7 bases. The CDR3 length is 15 residues. V dropped 1 base and J dropped 6; count of bases not matched to a gene: 7. The germline gives CDR1 LGHDT, CDR2 YNNKEL (reference sequence). The CDR3 sequence: CASSQVRGEGDTQYF. For the CDR3, the DNA is TGTGCCAGCAGCCAAGTACGGGGGGAGGGGGATACGCAGTATTTT.

The rearrangement links TRBV30 to TRBJ2-7, with 9 bases fitting TRBD2. V trimming: 4 bases; J trimming: 4 bases; junction bases outside the gene matches: 8. Germline V gene lookup returns CDR1 GTSNPN and CDR2 SVGIG (reference sequence). The CDR3 loop spans 14 amino acids. Here the CDR3 reads CAWKVAGVAYEQYF. The DNA for the CDR3 is TGTGCCTGGAAAGTAGCGGGGGTGGCTTACGAGCAGTACTTC.

The CDR3 here is CASTGRDFSGANVLTF. In nucleotides, the CDR3 is TGTGCCAGCACCGGGAGGGATTTCTCTGGGGCCAACGTCCTGACTTTC. The J gene is TRBJ2-6, the V gene TRBV5-6; 8 bases match TRBD2. Germline trimming cut 6 bases from V and 0 bases from J; bases unmatched to any gene: 5. The CDR3 has 16 amino acids. Germline loops: CDR1 SGHDT, CDR2 YYEEEE.

The chain is built from TRBV3-1 (or the pseudogene TRBV3-2) and TRBJ1-1, with D perhaps matching TRBD1 (5 bases). Germline lookup yields CDR1 LGHDT and CDR2 YNNKEL (reference sequence). CDR3 length: 15 residues. V was shortened by 1 base and J by 3 bases, with 12 bases between the two germline ends. DNA for the CDR3: TGTGCCAGCAGCCAAGTCGTCACAGGAGACACTGAAGCTTTCTTT. The encoded protein is CASSQVVTGDTEAFF.

This clone was picked up one time. The rearrangement joins TRBV27 to TRBJ1-2, with D perhaps TRBD1 (5 bases). The CDR3 is made up of 15 amino acids. Trimming stripped 5 bases from V and 7 bases from J, with 20 bases between. Germline loops: CDR1 MNHEY, CDR2 SMNVEV (reference sequence). Here the CDR3 DNA reads TGTGCCAGCAGTCCTCTCGGGGAGGGGCAAACTGGCTACACCTTC. Translated: CASSPLGEGQTGYTF.

The chain couples TRBV9 to TRBJ2-1; possible D gene TRBD2, 6 bases. Trimming pared 6 bases from V and 2 bases from J, leaving 15 bases between. Germline V gene data show CDR1 as SGDLS and CDR2 as YYNGEE. This CDR3 contains 15 residues. CDR3 in amino acids: CASTPGGAAYNEQFF. The DNA of the CDR3 is TGTGCCAGCACTCCAGGCGGGGCCGCCTACAATGAGCAGTTCTTC.

This clone was detected many times. The rearrangement links TRBV11-1 to TRBJ2-5; TRBD1 matches 8 bases. This CDR3 comprises 15 residues. With V trimmed by 6 bases and J by 1 base, 7 bases remained unmatched. CDR1 and CDR2 from the germline V gene are SGHAT and FQDESV (reference sequence). For the CDR3, the DNA is TGTGCCAGCAGGCTCAGGACAGGGACCCAAGAGACCCAGTACTTC. Encoded protein: CASRLRTGTQETQYF.

The rearrangement links TRBV7-9 to TRBJ2-7; no clear D. This CDR3 region has 14 residues. Germline loops: CDR1 SEHNR, CDR2 FQNEAQ (reference sequence). The V end was cut by 1 base, the J end by 5 bases, with 12 bases between. CDR3 DNA: TGTGCCAGCAGCTTAGACACCGGTCGGGACGAGCAGTACTTC. It is translated as CASSLDTGRDEQYF. The entire variable domain, with the rest obtained from reference TRBV7-9 and TRBJ2-7, is as follows: DTGVSQNPRHKITKRGQNVTFRCDPISEHNRLYWYRQTLGQGPEFLTYFQNEAQLEKSRLLSDRFSAERPKGSFSTLEIQRTEQGDSAMYLCASSLDTGRDEQYFGPGTRLTVT.

The V gene is TRBV2, the J gene TRBJ2-3; D not certain. This CDR3 region has 14 residues. The V gene lost 4 bases and the J gene lost 5 bases, with 13 bases spanning the gap. Germline CDR1 is SNHLY and CDR2 is FYNNEI. The CDR3 nucleotides are TGTGCCAGCAGTGCAACGGTAATCCGAGATACGCAGTATTTT. Translation: CASSATVIRDTQYF.